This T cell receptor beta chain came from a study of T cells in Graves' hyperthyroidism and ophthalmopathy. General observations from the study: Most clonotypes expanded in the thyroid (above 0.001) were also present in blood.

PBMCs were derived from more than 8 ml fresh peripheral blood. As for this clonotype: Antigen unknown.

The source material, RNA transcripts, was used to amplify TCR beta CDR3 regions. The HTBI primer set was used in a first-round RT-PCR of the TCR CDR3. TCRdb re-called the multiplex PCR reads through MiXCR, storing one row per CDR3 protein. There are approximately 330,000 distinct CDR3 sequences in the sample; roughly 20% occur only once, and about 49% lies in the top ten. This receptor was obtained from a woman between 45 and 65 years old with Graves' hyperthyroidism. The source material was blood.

CDR3: CASSFKQGFNEQFF. In nucleotides, the CDR3 is TGTGCCAGCAGTTTCAAACAGGGGTTTAATGAGCAGTTCTTC. The J gene is TRBJ2-1, the V gene TRBV12-3 or TRBV12-4, with 7 positions matching TRBD1. With 3 bases clipped from V and 7 bases from J, the junction kept 6 bases outside the gene matches. The CDR3 sequence is 14 residues long.